A selection of T cell receptor beta chains follows, all from one sample in a study of cytomegalovirus exposure and HLA in healthy donors. Clones were read by immunoSEQ multiplex PCR, and TCRdb kept only the in-frame ones, dropping some. The top ten hold approximately 1.3% of the sample, which has under 100,000 clones, approximately 96% seen once. Sequenced input: PBMCs. All receptors come from a woman between 18 and 29 years old in good health and CMV-seronegative. Both conserved end residues are part of each CDR3. A D gene is named only where the DNA matches it firmly. Some rows have no size entry. The others give once, few or many, or a class for an expanded clone.

J | size | V | D | CDR3 | DNA
TRBJ2-3 | . | TRBV5-6 | . | CASSSQGRADTQYF | TGTGCCAGCAGCTCCCAGGGGCGCGCAGATACGCAGTATTTT
TRBJ2-7 | . | TRBV9 | TRBD2 | CASSVGGGPREQYF | TGTGCCAGCAGCGTAGGGGGAGGGCCTAGGGAGCAGTACTTC
TRBJ2-7 | . | TRBV18 | . | CASSLYQGSYEQYF | TGTGCCAGCTCACTTTACCAGGGATCCTACGAGCAGTACTTC
TRBJ1-5 | . | TRBV6-1 | . | CASNVLTGVDQPQHF | TGTGCCAGCAACGTCCTTACCGGAGTCGATCAGCCCCAGCATTTT
TRBJ2-5 | . | TRBV4-2 | TRBD1 | CASSQERGRETQYF | TGTGCCAGCAGCCAAGAAAGGGGGCGAGAGACCCAGTACTTC
TRBJ2-3 | once | TRBV2 | . | CASSGRGGVSTDTQYF | TGTGCCAGCAGTGGGAGGGGGGGAGTAAGCACAGATACGCAGTATTTT
TRBJ1-5 | few | TRBV6-5 | TRBD1 | CASRGTVSNQPQHF | TGTGCCAGCAGAGGGACAGTATCCAATCAGCCCCAGCATTTT
TRBJ2-3 | . | TRBV6-4 | TRBD2 | CASSELAAPTDTQYF | TGTGCCAGCAGTGAACTAGCGGCCCCCACAGATACGCAGTATTTT
TRBJ2-7 | . | TRBV9 | TRBD2 | CASSAGGYEQYF | TGTGCCAGCAGCGCGGGAGGGTACGAGCAGTACTTC
TRBJ1-4 | once | TRBV5-1 | TRBD1 | CASSLARDRGLSTNEKLFF | TGCGCCAGCAGCTTGGCTCGGGACAGGGGGCTGTCAACTAATGAAAAACTGTTTTTT
TRBJ2-7 | . | TRBV19 | . | CASSTTGGVSYEQYF | TGTGCCAGTAGTACCACGGGCGGGGTCTCCTACGAGCAGTACTTC
TRBJ2-3 | . | TRBV29-1 | TRBD2 | CSVARGTSGRRTDTQYF | TGCAGCGTTGCCCGCGGGACTAGCGGGAGACGCACAGATACGCAGTATTTT
TRBJ2-3 | . | TRBV23-1 | . | CASSGQYTDTQYF | TGCGCCAGCAGTGGGCAGTACACAGATACGCAGTATTTT
TRBJ2-7 | . | TRBV11-3 | . | CASSFGTTYEQYF | TGTGCCAGCAGCTTTGGGACAACCTACGAGCAGTACTTC
TRBJ2-7 | . | TRBV12-5 | TRBD1 | CASGLPLQGAGYEQYF | TGTGCTAGTGGCCTACCCTTACAGGGGGCTGGATACGAGCAGTACTTC
TRBJ2-1 | . | TRBV6-5 | TRBD1 | CASSYRDRVANEQFF | TGTGCCAGCAGTTACCGGGACAGGGTGGCCAATGAGCAGTTCTTC
TRBJ1-4 | . | TRBV14 | . | CASSQDGDKQNEKLFF | TGTGCCAGCAGCCAAGATGGTGACAAACAGAATGAAAAACTGTTTTTT
TRBJ1-1 | . | TRBV6-6 | TRBD1 | CASRTGGSGNTEAFF | TGTGCCAGCAGAACAGGGGGCTCGGGGAACACTGAAGCTTTCTTT
TRBJ2-5 | . | TRBV7-8 | TRBD1 | CASSLDRGAETQYF | TGTGCCAGCAGCTTAGACAGGGGTGCGGAGACCCAGTACTTC
TRBJ1-2 | . | TRBV5-4 | . | CASSLLGFPDGYTF | TGTGCCAGCAGCCTACTAGGATTTCCCGACGGCTACACCTTC
TRBJ1-2 | . | TRBV6-1 | . | CASSESQLDYGYTF | TGTGCCAGCAGTGAAAGTCAGCTAGACTATGGCTACACCTTC
TRBJ2-1 | . | TRBV10-3 | TRBD2 | CAINPGTSPYNEQFF | TGTGCCATCAATCCCGGGACTAGCCCTTACAATGAGCAGTTCTTC
TRBJ2-7 | once | TRBV7-8 | . | CASSLGSSATYEQYF | TGTGCCAGCAGCTTAGGGTCCTCCGCGACCTACGAGCAGTACTTC
TRBJ2-1 | . | TRBV6-4 | TRBD2 | CASSSGGGVANEQFF | TGTGCCAGCAGTTCGGGGGGAGGGGTGGCGAATGAGCAGTTCTTC
TRBJ2-1 | . | TRBV11-2 | . | CASTRVGQGGNEQFF | TGTGCCAGCACCCGAGTTGGGCAGGGGGGCAATGAGCAGTTCTTC
TRBJ2-1 | once | TRBV5-6 | . | CASSVVVRGLSYNEQFF | TGTGCCAGCAGCGTTGTTGTCAGGGGCCTATCCTACAATGAGCAGTTCTTC
TRBJ2-1 | . | TRBV2 | . | CASPGTEVYNEQFF | TGTGCCAGCCCCGGCACGGAGGTCTACAATGAGCAGTTCTTC
TRBJ1-5 | . | TRBV7-8 | . | CASSSPSQPQHF | TGTGCCAGCAGCTCTCCGAGTCAGCCCCAGCATTTT
TRBJ2-3 | . | TRBV5-1 | TRBD2 | CASGPATSGSWDTQYF | TGCGCCAGCGGGCCAGCTACTAGCGGGAGTTGGGATACGCAGTATTTT
TRBJ2-5 | . | TRBV7-6 | TRBD2 | CASSLSVVAGLETQYF | TGTGCCAGCAGCTTATCGGTCGTAGCGGGTCTAGAGACCCAGTACTTC
TRBJ1-4 | . | TRBV19 | TRBD1 | CASSITDRAEKLFF | TGTGCCAGTAGTATCACGGACAGGGCTGAAAAACTGTTTTTT
TRBJ2-5 | . | TRBV7-2 | . | CASSSLGASGETQYF | TGTGCCAGCAGCTCTTTGGGGGCTAGTGGAGAGACCCAGTACTTC
TRBJ2-3 | . | TRBV7-6 | TRBD2 | CASSLIAGGPGSDTQYF | TGTGCCAGCAGCCTTATAGCGGGAGGGCCGGGGTCAGATACGCAGTATTTT
TRBJ1-1 | . | TRBV7-4 | TRBD1 | CASSSTDREAFF | TGTGCCAGCAGCTCAACGGACAGGGAAGCTTTCTTT
TRBJ2-3 | . | TRBV2 | TRBD2 | CASSPGGRGDTQYF | TGTGCCAGCAGCCCGGGCGGGAGGGGAGATACGCAGTATTTT
TRBJ1-5 | . | TRBV5-5 | TRBD1 | CASSLQGAGNQPQHF | TGTGCCAGCAGCCTACAGGGGGCGGGCAATCAGCCCCAGCATTTT
TRBJ1-4 | . | TRBV28 | TRBD1 | CASSSGQLDGGKLFF | TGTGCCAGCAGTTCGGGACAGTTGGACGGGGGAAAACTGTTTTTT
TRBJ2-7 | . | TRBV5-5 | TRBD1 | CASSWTPGQGLYEQYF | TGTGCCAGCAGCTGGACTCCGGGACAGGGGCTATACGAGCAGTACTTC
TRBJ2-7 | once | TRBV27 | TRBD2 | CASSPGEVGLAGVGEQYF | TGTGCCAGCTCCCCAGGGGAGGTCGGACTAGCGGGGGTAGGCGAGCAGTACTTC
TRBJ2-7 | . | TRBV10-2 | TRBD1 | CASSEFGTGGDYEQYF | TGCGCCAGCAGTGAGTTTGGGACAGGGGGTGACTACGAGCAGTACTTC
TRBJ2-1 | . | TRBV9 | . | CASSGGSYNEQFF | TGTGCCAGCAGCGGCGGGTCCTACAATGAGCAGTTCTTC
TRBJ2-7 | few | TRBV6-5 | . | CASSYSDKSYEQYF | TGTGCCAGCAGTTACTCGGACAAGTCCTACGAGCAGTACTTC
TRBJ2-7 | . | TRBV7-8 | TRBD2 | CASSLPGTSGNSYEQYF | TGTGCCAGCAGCTTACCGGGGACTAGCGGGAACTCCTACGAGCAGTACTTC
TRBJ1-1 | . | TRBV5-1 | TRBD1 | CASSLNRGLETSEAFF | TGCGCCAGCAGCTTGAACAGGGGGCTTGAAACGTCTGAAGCTTTCTTT
TRBJ1-1 | . | TRBV7-9 | . | CASSQINIKAFF | TGTGCCAGCAGCCAAATAAACATCAAAGCTTTCTTT
TRBJ1-2 | . | TRBV27 | . | CASRTNAGTNVRVYGYTF | TGTGCCAGCAGAACGAACGCCGGGACAAATGTTCGGGTCTATGGCTACACCTTC
TRBJ2-5 | . | TRBV7-2 | TRBD2 | CASSSRDYQETQYF | TGTGCCAGCAGCTCCCGGGACTATCAAGAGACCCAGTACTTC
TRBJ1-5 | . | TRBV6-4 | . | CASSPTVNQPQHF | TGTGCCAGCAGCCCGACAGTAAATCAGCCCCAGCATTTT
TRBJ2-1 | . | TRBV10-3 | . | CAISEDSVNNEQFF | TGTGCCATCAGTGAGGATAGCGTCAATAATGAGCAGTTCTTC
TRBJ2-1 | . | TRBV4-2 | . | CASSQVPMIVEYNEQFF | TGTGCCAGCAGCCAAGTCCCCATGATCGTCGAGTACAATGAGCAGTTCTTC
TRBJ2-1 | . | TRBV21-1 | . | CASSKGVAGIYNEQFF | TGTGCCAGCAGCAAAGGGGTAGCGGGGATTTACAATGAGCAGTTCTTC
TRBJ2-1 | once | TRBV27 | TRBD2 | CASKIAGGTNEQFF | TGTGCCAGCAAGATAGCGGGAGGAACTAATGAGCAGTTCTTC
TRBJ1-6 | . | TRBV7-8 | . | CASSLARAHSSPLHF | TGTGCCAGCAGCTTAGCGCGGGCGCACAGTTCACCCCTCCACTTT
TRBJ1-2 | . | TRBV5-1 | . | CASSLASGASNYGYTF | TGCGCCAGCAGCTTGGCGAGCGGAGCTTCTAACTATGGCTACACCTTC
TRBJ2-5 | . | TRBV6-1 | . | CASSVDRGFQETQYF | TGTGCCAGCAGTGTCGATAGGGGGTTTCAAGAGACCCAGTACTTC
TRBJ2-1 | . | TRBV5-1 | TRBD2 | CASSLLGLAGNEQFF | TGCGCCAGCAGCTTGTTGGGACTAGCGGGCAATGAGCAGTTCTTC